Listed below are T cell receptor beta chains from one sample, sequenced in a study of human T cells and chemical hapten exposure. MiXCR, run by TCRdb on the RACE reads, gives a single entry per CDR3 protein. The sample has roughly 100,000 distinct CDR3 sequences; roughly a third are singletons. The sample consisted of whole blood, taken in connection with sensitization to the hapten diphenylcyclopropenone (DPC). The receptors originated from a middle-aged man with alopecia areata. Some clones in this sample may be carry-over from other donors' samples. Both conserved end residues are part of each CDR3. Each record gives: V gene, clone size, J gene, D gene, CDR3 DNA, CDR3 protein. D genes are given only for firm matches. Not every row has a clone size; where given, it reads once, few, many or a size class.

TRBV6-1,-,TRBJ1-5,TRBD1,TGTGCCAGCAGTGAAGTGGTTATCCAGGGGGCAGGCAATCAGCCCCAGCATTTT,CASSEVVIQGAGNQPQHF
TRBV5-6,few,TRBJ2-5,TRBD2,TGTGCCAGCAGGCTCACTAGCGGACAAGAGACCCAGTACTTC,CASRLTSGQETQYF
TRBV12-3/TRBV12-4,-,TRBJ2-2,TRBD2,TGTGCCAGCAGTTATTTAGCGGGAGGGCCCGGGGAGCTGTTTTTT,CASSYLAGGPGELFF
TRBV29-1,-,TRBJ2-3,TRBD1,TGCAGCGTTGAAAGGACAGGGAGGACAGATACGCAGTATTTT,CSVERTGRTDTQYF
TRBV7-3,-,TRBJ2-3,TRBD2,TGTGCCAGCAGCATTAGCGGGAGTGGCACAGATACGCAGTATTTT,CASSISGSGTDTQYF
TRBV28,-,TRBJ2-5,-,TGTGCCAGCAGTGTCTTCTCGGGAGATACCCAAGAGACCCAGTACTTC,CASSVFSGDTQETQYF
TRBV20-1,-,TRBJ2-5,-,TGCAGTGCTAGAGGAGATGGAACCTTACAAGAGACCCAGTACTTC,CSARGDGTLQETQYF
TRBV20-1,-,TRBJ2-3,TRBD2,TGCAGTGCTGAGGGAAGCGGGAGCTATAACACAGATACGCAGTATTTT,CSAEGSGSYNTDTQYF
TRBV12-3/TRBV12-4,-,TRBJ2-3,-,TGTGCCTCCTTTGCGCGCAGGGTCACAGATACGCAGTATTTT,CASFARRVTDTQYF
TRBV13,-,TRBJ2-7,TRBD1,TGTGCCAGCAGCTGGAGGACAGGGGACGAGCAGTACTTC,CASSWRTGDEQYF
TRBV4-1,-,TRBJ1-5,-,TGCGCCAGCAGCCAGATCAGGGAGGGAAGCAATCAGCCCCAGCATTTT,CASSQIREGSNQPQHF
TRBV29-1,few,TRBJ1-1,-,TGCAGCGTTCGAAGGGGGGGGGGAAACACTGAAGCTTTCTTT,CSVRRGGGNTEAFF
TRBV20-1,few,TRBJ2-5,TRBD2,TGCAGTGCTAGGACTAGCTCGGGGAAAGAGACCCAGTACTTC,CSARTSSGKETQYF
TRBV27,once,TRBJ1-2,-,TGTGCCAGCAGTTTAGGCCGGGGGAACTATGGCTACACCTTC,CASSLGRGNYGYTF
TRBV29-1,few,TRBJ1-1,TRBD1,TGCAGCGTGAAGACAGGGGCTTTGAACACTGAAGCTTTCTTT,CSVKTGALNTEAFF
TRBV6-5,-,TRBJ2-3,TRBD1,TGTGCCAGCAGCCCCAGGGCGGGACAGGAGCGATATACGCAGTATTTT,CASSPRAGQERYTQYF
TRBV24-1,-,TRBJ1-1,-,TGTGCCACCAGTGATTTGGGACCGAACACTGAAGCTTTCTTT,CATSDLGPNTEAFF
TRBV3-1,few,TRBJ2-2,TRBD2,TGTGCCAGCAGCCAAAGGACTAGAGGTCCCGGGGAGCTGTTTTTT,CASSQRTRGPGELFF
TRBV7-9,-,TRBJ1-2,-,TGTGCCAGCAGCTCTGGAGGACGGAGTATTAACTATGGCTACACCTTC,CASSSGGRSINYGYTF
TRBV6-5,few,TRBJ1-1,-,TGTGCCAGCAGTCACGGGGACGCTGGAATGAACACTGAAGCTTTCTTT,CASSHGDAGMNTEAFF
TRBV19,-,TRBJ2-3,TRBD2,TGTGCCAGTAGGTGGATAGCGGGAAGCACAGATACGCAGTATTTT,CASRWIAGSTDTQYF
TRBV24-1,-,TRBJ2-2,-,TGTGCCACCAGTGATTTTCGGCCGGGGGCGAGAACCGGGGAGCTGTTTTTT,CATSDFRPGARTGELFF
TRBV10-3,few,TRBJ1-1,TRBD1,TGTGCCATCACCTCCCGGGACAGGGCCCGTAACACTGAAGCTTTCTTT,CAITSRDRARNTEAFF
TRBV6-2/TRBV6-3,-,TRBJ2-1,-,TGTGCCAGCAGTTCGCCTAGGGGTTCCTACAATGAGCAGTTCTTC,CASSSPRGSYNEQFF
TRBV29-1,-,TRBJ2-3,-,TGCAGCGTTGAAGATTCCGGGGAGGGCACAGATACGCAGTATTTT,CSVEDSGEGTDTQYF
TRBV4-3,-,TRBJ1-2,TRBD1,TGCGCCAGCAGCCAAGATCTAGCGGGACAGGGAGATGGCTACACCTTC,CASSQDLAGQGDGYTF
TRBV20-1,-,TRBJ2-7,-,TGCAGTGCCAGAAAGAGAGGACTGAACTACGAGCAGTACTTC,CSARKRGLNYEQYF
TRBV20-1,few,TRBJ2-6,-,TGCAGTGCGAAATTACACAGGGCCGGGACGTCTGGGGCCAACGTCCTGACTTTC,CSAKLHRAGTSGANVLTF
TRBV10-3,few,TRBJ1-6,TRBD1,TGTGCCATCAGGGACAGGGGGCTTAATTCACCCCTCCACTTT,CAIRDRGLNSPLHF
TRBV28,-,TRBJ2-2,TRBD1,TGTGCCAGCAGAGTGGGGGGACAGGGAGGCGGGGAGCTGTTTTTT,CASRVGGQGGGELFF
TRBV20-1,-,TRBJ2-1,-,TGCAGTGCTAGATCCACTTTGGATGAGCAGTTCTTC,CSARSTLDEQFF
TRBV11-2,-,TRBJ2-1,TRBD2,TGTGCCAGCACCAACCCCGGGACTAGATCAGGTTATGAGCAGTTCTTC,CASTNPGTRSGYEQFF
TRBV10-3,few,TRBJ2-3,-,TGTGCCATCAGTGAGCCGGGGCTGAGCGGCACAGATACGCAGTATTTT,CAISEPGLSGTDTQYF
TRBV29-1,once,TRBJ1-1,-,TGCAGCGCCCAACCCGGGACGGGTCCCACTGAAGCTTTCTTT,CSAQPGTGPTEAFF
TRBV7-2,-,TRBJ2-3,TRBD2,TGTGCCAGCAGCTTAATGGCGGTTACTAGCGGCACAGATACGCAGTATTTT,CASSLMAVTSGTDTQYF
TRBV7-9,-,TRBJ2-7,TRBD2,TGTGCCAGCAGCTTAAGGGCGGGAGGGCCCGAAGAGCAGTACTTC,CASSLRAGGPEEQYF
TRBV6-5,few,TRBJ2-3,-,TGTGCCAGCAGTTACTCGAAGCTTTTCCTATACACAGATACGCAGTATTTT,CASSYSKLFLYTDTQYF
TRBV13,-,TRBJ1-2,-,TGTGCCAGCAGCCCGGACCCAAAACTTGGCTACACCTTC,CASSPDPKLGYTF
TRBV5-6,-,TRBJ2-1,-,TGTGCCAGCAGCTTGGGGCCAGTACACAATGAGCAGTTCTTC,CASSLGPVHNEQFF
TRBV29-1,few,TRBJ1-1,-,TGCAGCGCTAGTGGGGGGAACACTGAAGCTTTCTTT,CSASGGNTEAFF
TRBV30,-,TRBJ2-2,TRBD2,TGTGCCTGCTCGCTAGCGGGAGCCGGGGAGCTGTTTTTT,CACSLAGAGELFF
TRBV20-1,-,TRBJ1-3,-,TGCAGTGCTAGAGATCCTGGGGTGGCTGGAAACACCATATATTTT,CSARDPGVAGNTIYF
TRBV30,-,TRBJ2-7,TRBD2,TGTGCCTGGAGTTATAGCGGGAGGAGCGCCCAACCGAACTACGAGCAGTACTTC,CAWSYSGRSAQPNYEQYF
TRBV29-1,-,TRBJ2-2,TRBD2,TGCAGCGCCGTGGGAGGGAGCACCGGGGAGCTGTTTTTT,CSAVGGSTGELFF